This T cell receptor beta chain was recovered during a study of cytomegalovirus exposure and HLA in healthy donors. The germline gives CDR1 SGHRS, CDR2 YFSETQ. V lost 0 bases and J lost 8; bases outside the gene matches: 14. The CDR3 spans 17 residues. Both 60 Vbeta primers and 13 Jbeta primers went into the PCR. Profiling relied on immunoSEQ multiplex PCR, and the TCRdb table lists in-frame clones only, not all of them. Altogether 150,000 to 200,000 clones are present, around 80% being singletons, with the ten largest covering approximately 2.4%. The source material was PBMCs. This chain joins TRBV5-1 and TRBJ2-3, with 8 bases aligning to TRBD1. The clonotype originates from a male donor in good health and CMV-seronegative. CDR3 amino acids: CASSLAEAGGTGGTQYF. The CDR3 nucleotides are TGCGCCAGCAGCTTGGCCGAGGCAGGGGGCACCGGGGGTACGCAGTATTTT.